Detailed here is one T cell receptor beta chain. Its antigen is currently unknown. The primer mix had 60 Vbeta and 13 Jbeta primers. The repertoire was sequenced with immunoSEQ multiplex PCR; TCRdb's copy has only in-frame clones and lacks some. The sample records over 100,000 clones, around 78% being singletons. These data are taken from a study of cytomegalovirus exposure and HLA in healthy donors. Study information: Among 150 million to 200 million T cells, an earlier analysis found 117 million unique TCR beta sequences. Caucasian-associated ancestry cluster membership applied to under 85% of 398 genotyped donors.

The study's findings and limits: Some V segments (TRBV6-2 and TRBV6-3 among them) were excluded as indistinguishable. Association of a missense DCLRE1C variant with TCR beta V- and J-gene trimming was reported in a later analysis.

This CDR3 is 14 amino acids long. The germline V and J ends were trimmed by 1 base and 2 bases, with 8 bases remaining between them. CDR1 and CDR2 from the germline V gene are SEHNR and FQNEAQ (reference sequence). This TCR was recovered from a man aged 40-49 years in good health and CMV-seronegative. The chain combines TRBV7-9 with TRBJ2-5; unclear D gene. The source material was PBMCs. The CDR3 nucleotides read TGTGCCAGCAGCTTAGGGCAGGTTCAAGAGACCCAGTACTTC. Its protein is CASSLGQVQETQYF.